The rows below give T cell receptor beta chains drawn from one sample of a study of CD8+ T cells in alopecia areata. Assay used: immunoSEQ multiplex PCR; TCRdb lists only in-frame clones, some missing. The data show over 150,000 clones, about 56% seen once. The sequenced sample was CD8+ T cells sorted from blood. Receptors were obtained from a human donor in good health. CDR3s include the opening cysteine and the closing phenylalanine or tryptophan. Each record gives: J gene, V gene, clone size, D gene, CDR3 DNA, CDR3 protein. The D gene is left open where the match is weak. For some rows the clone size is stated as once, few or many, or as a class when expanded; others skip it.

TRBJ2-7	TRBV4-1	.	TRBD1	TGCGCCAGCAGCCTCCGGGACAGGGGGTACGAGCAGTACTTC	CASSLRDRGYEQYF
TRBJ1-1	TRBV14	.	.	TGTGCCAGCAGCCCCCAGCAGGGGAGGAACACTGAAGCTTTCTTT	CASSPQQGRNTEAFF
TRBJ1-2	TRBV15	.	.	TGTGCCACCAGCCCAGGGGAGTATGGCTACACCTTC	CATSPGEYGYTF
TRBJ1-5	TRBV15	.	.	TGTGCCACCAGCAGGGCTCGACAGGCAAATCAGCCCCAGCATTTT	CATSRARQANQPQHF
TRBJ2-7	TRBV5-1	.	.	TGCGCCAGCAGCTCCGGGGCCGGGGACGAGCAGTACTTC	CASSSGAGDEQYF
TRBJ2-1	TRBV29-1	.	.	TGCAGCGTGGGGTCAGGGGCTACGGAGCAGTTCTTC	CSVGSGATEQFF
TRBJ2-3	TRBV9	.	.	TGTGCCAGCAGCGACACAGGGGATACGCAGTATTTT	CASSDTGDTQYF
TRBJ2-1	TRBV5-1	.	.	TGCGCCAGCAGCTTGAATAGGGTCTATGAGCAGTTCTTC	CASSLNRVYEQFF
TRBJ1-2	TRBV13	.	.	TGTGCCAGCACCCCCGGGGTCCTAGATAACTATGGCTACACCTTC	CASTPGVLDNYGYTF
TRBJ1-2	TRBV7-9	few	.	TGTGCCAGCAGCTTAGCATCCGCCGGATATGGCTACACCTTC	CASSLASAGYGYTF
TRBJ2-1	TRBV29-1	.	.	TGCAGCGTTGAAGACATGGACCAACGCTACAATGAGCAGTTCTTC	CSVEDMDQRYNEQFF
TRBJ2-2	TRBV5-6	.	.	TGTGCCAGCAGCACGGGCACCGGGGAGCTGTTTTTT	CASSTGTGELFF
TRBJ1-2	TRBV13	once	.	TGTGCCAGCAGCCCACTAGGTGATGGCTACACCTTC	CASSPLGDGYTF
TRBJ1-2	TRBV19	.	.	TGTGCCAGCAGGCGCGCGGGCGGTGACGGCTACACCTTC	CASRRAGGDGYTF
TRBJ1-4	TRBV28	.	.	TGTGCCAGCAGTACGACCACAACTAATGAAAAACTGTTTTTT	CASSTTTTNEKLFF
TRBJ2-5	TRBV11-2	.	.	TGTGCCAGCAGCTTAGTTGGGTCACAAGAGACCCAGTACTTC	CASSLVGSQETQYF
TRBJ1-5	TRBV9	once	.	TGTGCCAGCAGCGTAGAAGGGACACGGGATCAGCCCCAGCATTTT	CASSVEGTRDQPQHF